Listed below are T cell receptor beta chains from one sample, sequenced in a study of control samples from healthy donors and cancer patients. TCRdb keeps only in-frame clones here, not all; method: immunoSEQ multiplex PCR. The profile shows 160,000 or so clones, roughly 94% of them singletons. Sequenced: blood. The source of these receptors is a woman aged 40 to 50 in good health. CDR3s include the opening cysteine and the closing phenylalanine or tryptophan. A D gene is named only where the DNA matches it firmly. Clone size appears in some rows only: once, few, many, or a class for an expanded clone.

D | J | V | size | DNA | CDR3
TRBD1 | TRBJ1-4 | TRBV7-2 | few | TGTGCCAGCAGCTCCGGAGGGACAGGGGAAGAAAAACTGTTTTTT | CASSSGGTGEEKLFF
TRBD1 | TRBJ1-2 | TRBV11-2 | once | TGTGCCAGCAGCAAGGACAGGGGGTTGTATGGCTACACCTTC | CASSKDRGLYGYTF
TRBD1 | TRBJ2-7 | TRBV9 | once | TGTGCCAGCAGCGGCCGACCGGACAGGGAATACTACGAGCAGTACTTC | CASSGRPDREYYEQYF
NA | TRBJ2-7 | TRBV20-1 | once | TGCAGTGCTAGTACCCGATTTGCGGGACGGGTGGGGGAGCAGTACTTC | CSASTRFAGRVGEQYF
NA | TRBJ1-1 | TRBV29-1 | NA | TGCAGCGTAACTTGGGGGATCGCTGAAGCTTTCTTT | CSVTWGIAEAFF
TRBD1 | TRBJ2-7 | TRBV5-6 | NA | TGTGCCAGCAGCTTAATTCGGGACAGCCACGAGCAGTACTTC | CASSLIRDSHEQYF
NA | TRBJ1-1 | TRBV29-1 | NA | TGCAGCGTAAGGACGGTGGAGACTGAAGCTTTCTTT | CSVRTVETEAFF
TRBD1 | TRBJ2-1 | TRBV19 | few | TGTGCCAGTAGTATAGGAGGAGGGACAGGGAAATACAATGAGCAGTTCTTC | CASSIGGGTGKYNEQFF
NA | TRBJ1-5 | TRBV15 | once | TGTGCCACCAGCCAAATACGGGGGGGTCAGCCCCAGCATTTT | CATSQIRGGQPQHF
NA | TRBJ1-1 | TRBV19 | NA | TGTGCCAGTAGTATCTTAGGGCTGGGGGTGGTCATGAACACTGAAGCTTTCTTT | CASSILGLGVVMNTEAFF
NA | TRBJ1-4 | TRBV7-2 | NA | TGTGCCAGCAGCTTTAAAGGGCTGTGGGCTAATGAAAAACTGTTTTTT | CASSFKGLWANEKLFF
NA | TRBJ1-1 | TRBV9 | NA | TGTGCCAGCAGCGTAACTTTTTCACCCCAGGGGAAAGCTTTCTTT | CASSVTFSPQGKAFF
NA | TRBJ2-7 | TRBV6-5 | NA | TGTGCCAGCAGTCCGGGCACACCCTACGAGCAGTACTTC | CASSPGTPYEQYF
NA | TRBJ2-3 | TRBV10-1 | NA | TGCGCCAGCAGTGAGGGCCCTCTCTGGATCCCCACAGATACGCAGTATTTT | CASSEGPLWIPTDTQYF
NA | TRBJ1-2 | TRBV5-5 | NA | TGTGCCAGCGACGGGGAACAGACGGATTCTAACTATGGCTACACCTTC | CASDGEQTDSNYGYTF
NA | TRBJ1-5 | TRBV11-2 | NA | TGTGCCAGCAGCTTAGGGAGAGGGCCGGCCGTTAGCAATCAGCCCCAGCATTTT | CASSLGRGPAVSNQPQHF
TRBD2 | TRBJ2-3 | TRBV7-2 | NA | TGTGCCAGCAGCTTACGACCTGAGCGGGAGACAGATACGCAGTATTTT | CASSLRPERETDTQYF
NA | TRBJ1-1 | TRBV10-3 | NA | TGTGCCATCAGTGAGTCGCCTCGGGGGAGTGGATCAGCTTTCTTT | CAISESPRGSGSAFF
TRBD2 | TRBJ2-3 | TRBV19 | NA | TGTGCCAGTAGTATGACGACTAGCGGGGGAAGCACAGATACGCAGTATTTT | CASSMTTSGGSTDTQYF
NA | TRBJ1-1 | TRBV7-2 | NA | TGTGCCAGCAGCTCCGGACAGTGGAACACTGAAGCTTTCTTT | CASSSGQWNTEAFF
TRBD1 | TRBJ1-1 | TRBV7-2 | once | TGTGCCAGCAGCGTAGCAGGGGGCGTGAAGACTGAAGCTTTCTTT | CASSVAGGVKTEAFF
NA | TRBJ2-5 | TRBV12-3/TRBV12-4 | NA | TGTGCCAGCAGTCGCGAAGCCCGGGAGACCCAGTACTTC | CASSREARETQYF
TRBD1 | TRBJ1-2 | TRBV7-2 | NA | TGTGCCAGCAGCCAGAGGGCAGGGGGGTTGAATGGCTACACCTTC | CASSQRAGGLNGYTF
NA | TRBJ1-1 | TRBV5-1 | NA | TGCGCCAGCAGCTTTAGATGGGACACTGAAGCTTTCTTT | CASSFRWDTEAFF
NA | TRBJ1-2 | TRBV5-6 | NA | TGTGCCAGCAGCTTCTCAGTTTCTAACTATGGCTACACCTTC | CASSFSVSNYGYTF
NA | TRBJ1-3 | TRBV13 | NA | TGTGCCAGCAGCTTAAGACAGCTCTACTCTGGAAACACCATATATTTT | CASSLRQLYSGNTIYF
NA | TRBJ2-4 | TRBV25-1 | once | TGTGCCAGCAGTGATGGGTCGGGGGAGGTCAAAAACATTCAGTACTTC | CASSDGSGEVKNIQYF
NA | TRBJ2-7 | TRBV2 | NA | TGTGCCAGCAGTGAAGCGGGGGGCAGTTATAGCGGCTCCTACGAGCAGTACTTC | CASSEAGGSYSGSYEQYF
NA | TRBJ2-7 | TRBV7-9 | NA | TGTGCCAGCAGCCTAATACCGGGACAAAGCTCCTACGAGCAGTACTTC | CASSLIPGQSSYEQYF
NA | TRBJ1-2 | TRBV20-1 | once | TGCAGTGCTAAGACAGGCTATGGCTACACCTTC | CSAKTGYGYTF
NA | TRBJ1-1 | TRBV4-1 | NA | TGCGCCAGCAGCCAAGATCTGGGTAGTGAAGCTTTCTTT | CASSQDLGSEAFF
TRBD1 | TRBJ1-6 | TRBV4-3 | NA | TGCGCCAGCAATCCGATGAGGGGGCCACATTCACCCCTCCACTTT | CASNPMRGPHSPLHF
NA | TRBJ1-5 | TRBV2 | NA | TGTGCCAGCAACGAACGGGGAGATGGTCCCCAGCATTTT | CASNERGDGPQHF
TRBD1 | TRBJ1-1 | TRBV19 | NA | TGTGCCAGTAGTTCGACAGGGGACACTGAAGCTTTCTTT | CASSSTGDTEAFF
NA | TRBJ1-6 | TRBV5-1 | NA | TGCGCCAGCAGCTTGGGGGCTATGTCCTATAATTCACCCCTCCACTTT | CASSLGAMSYNSPLHF
TRBD1 | TRBJ2-5 | TRBV19 | NA | TGTGCCAGTAGTATAGTAGGGGGACAGGAGACCCAGTACTTC | CASSIVGGQETQYF
NA | TRBJ2-5 | TRBV5-1 | NA | TGCGCCAGCAGCTTTCTCGGGAAGCCCCCAGAGACCCAGTACTTC | CASSFLGKPPETQYF
NA | TRBJ1-2 | TRBV6-6 | once | TGTGCCAGCAGTTATTATACAGAGGACTATGGCTACACCTTC | CASSYYTEDYGYTF
NA | TRBJ1-3 | TRBV9 | NA | TGTGCCAGCAGCGTGGACTTAGATATCGGATTCTCTGGAAACACCATATATTTT | CASSVDLDIGFSGNTIYF
TRBD2 | TRBJ2-1 | TRBV6-2/TRBV6-3 | NA | TGTGCCAGCATCCCAGCGGGAGAAGAAAATGAGCAGTTCTTC | CASIPAGEENEQFF
NA | TRBJ1-4 | TRBV4-2 | NA | TGTGCCAGCAGCCCGACAGGCCTTAATGAAAAACTGTTTTTT | CASSPTGLNEKLFF
TRBD2 | TRBJ2-7 | TRBV6-5 | NA | TGTGCCAGCACCGAAGGACTAGCGGGCTCCTACGAGCAGTACTTC | CASTEGLAGSYEQYF
TRBD2 | TRBJ2-5 | TRBV6-1 | NA | TGTGCCAGCAGTGATCGGCTAGCGGGACTGGAAGAGACCCAGTACTTC | CASSDRLAGLEETQYF
NA | TRBJ2-1 | TRBV4-3 | NA | TGCGCCAGCAGCCAAGAAGGGGGGGGCTATAGGGTTAATGAGCAGTTCTTC | CASSQEGGGYRVNEQFF
NA | TRBJ1-2 | TRBV5-4 | NA | TGTGCCAGCAGCTTGAGACAGCTCTATGGCTACACCTTC | CASSLRQLYGYTF
NA | TRBJ2-1 | TRBV7-2 | NA | TGTGCCAGCAGAGTTTCTCTAGCGTCTGATGGGCAGTTCTTC | CASRVSLASDGQFF
TRBD2 | TRBJ2-7 | TRBV6-1 | NA | TGTGCCAGCAGTGAAGGGGCGGGAGGTTCCTACGAGCAGTACTTC | CASSEGAGGSYEQYF
TRBD1 | TRBJ2-2 | TRBV3-1/TRBV3-2 | NA | TGTGCCAGCAGCCATCCCACAGGGGGCAGGAACACCGGGGAGCTGTTTTTT | CASSHPTGGRNTGELFF
TRBD1 | TRBJ2-2 | TRBV19 | NA | TGTGCCAGAGTTCGACAGGGGGTTGCCGGGGAGCTGTTTTTT | CARVRQGVAGELFF
TRBD1 | TRBJ2-3 | TRBV4-3 | NA | TGCGCCAGCAGCCAAACAGGGGGCAGTACAGATACGCAGTATTTT | CASSQTGGSTDTQYF
NA | TRBJ1-1 | TRBV28 | NA | TGTGCCAGCAGTTATGGGGGGGACACTGAAGCTTTCTTT | CASSYGGDTEAFF
NA | TRBJ1-2 | TRBV4-2 | NA | TGTGCCAGCAGCCAAGATTCAGACAGCGTTACCTTC | CASSQDSDSVTF
NA | TRBJ2-2 | TRBV7-2 | NA | TGTGCCAGCAGCCCCACCAGAACCTCTACCGGGGAGCTGTTTTTT | CASSPTRTSTGELFF
NA | TRBJ2-6 | TRBV19 | NA | TGTGCCAGCCTGCAGGTTTCTGGGGCCAACGTCCTGACTTTC | CASLQVSGANVLTF